These 25 T cell receptor beta chains share one sample of origin, sequenced in a study of blood T cell repertoires in COVID-19. Assay: immunoSEQ multiplex PCR; the TCRdb copy retains only in-frame clones and omits some. This sample yields 85,000 to 100,000 clones, of which about 71% are seen a single time; under 30% belongs to the top ten. Input material: peripheral blood. The source is a woman aged 60-70 years in a cohort sampled during active or convalescent COVID-19.

This clone came up many times. The rearrangement joins TRBV7-9 to TRBJ1-5, with D perhaps matching TRBD1 (5 bases). The CDR3 loop spans 13 amino acids. Germline-derived CDR1 and CDR2 are SEHNR and FQNEAQ (reference sequence). Trimming pared 5 bases from V and 5 bases from J, leaving 10 bases between. CDR3 DNA: TGTGCCAGCAGCGCGGGGCCATATCAGCCCCAGCATTTT. Translating it yields CASSAGPYQPQHF.

The rearrangement links TRBV6-5 to TRBJ2-1, with TRBD1 matching 10 bases. The CDR3 is 15 residues long. Germline V gene data show CDR1 as MNHEY and CDR2 as SVGAGI. V lost 6 bases, J lost 6 bases, and 8 bases stayed unmatched. The CDR3 loop is CASRSQGQGSNEQFF. As DNA, the CDR3 is TGTGCCAGCAGGTCCCAGGGACAGGGGTCCAATGAGCAGTTCTTC.

The V and J genes are TRBV21-1 and TRBJ1-1. TRBV21-1 is a listed pseudogene. The CDR3 runs 11 residues. The CDR3 DNA sequence: TGTGCCAGCACGAGGAACACTGAAGCTTTCTTT. It is translated as CASTRNTEAFF.

This chain uses TRBV6-5 with TRBJ2-1; possibly TRBD1 for D (6 bases). The CDR3 contains 13 residues. CDR1 is MNHEY, CDR2 SVGAGI, per germline. V was pared by 5 bases and J by 8 bases, with 13 bases between. The CDR3 bases are TGTGCCAGCAGTCATGCTCAGGGGCATGAGCAGTTCTTC. It codes for CASSHAQGHEQFF.

This clone came up a few times. The chain recombines TRBV5-1 with TRBJ2-7; 11 bases fit TRBD2. The V gene's germline CDR1 is SGHRS and CDR2 YFSETQ. The CDR3 covers 17 residues. Trimming at V came to 3 bases and at J to 4 bases, leaving 12 bases not matched to a gene. The CDR3, as DNA: TGCGCCAGCAGCTCGTCCCCCGGGACTAGCGGACCGTACGAGCAGTACTTC. Protein sequence: CASSSSPGTSGPYEQYF.

This clone came up a few times. The chain is built from TRBV5-1 and TRBJ2-7, with D maybe TRBD2 (5 bases). The CDR3 spans 16 residues. V was cut by 1 base and J by 7 bases, with 21 bases left in between. Germline-derived CDR1 and CDR2 are SGHRS and YFSETQ. The CDR3 spells CASSLSIMFGVGEQYF. In DNA, the CDR3 is TGCGCCAGCAGCTTGTCGATTATGTTCGGGGTCGGGGAGCAGTACTTC.

The chain links TRBV27 to TRBJ2-1; D is perhaps TRBD1 (6 bases). The V end lost 4 bases, the J end lost 0 bases, and 10 bases lay between the germline ends. CDR1 is MNHEY and CDR2 is SMNVEV in the germline V gene (reference sequence). The CDR3 consists of 15 residues. The CDR3 bases are TGTGCCAGCAGTTCAGGGGTGCTCTCCTACAATGAGCAGTTCTTC. Residues: CASSSGVLSYNEQFF.

The J gene is TRBJ2-5, the V gene TRBV24-1; the match to TRBD2 covers 11 bases. Germline V CDR1 and CDR2: KGHDR, SFDVKD. The CDR3 runs to 16 residues. V dropped 5 bases and J dropped 4; count of bases not matched to a gene: 8. Written as DNA, the CDR3 is TGTGCCACCAGTGTAGGTAGCGGGGGGGCGGGAGAGACCCAGTACTTC. Translated, it gives CATSVGSGGAGETQYF.

V usage is TRBV10-3 and J usage is TRBJ1-4; no firm D call. V lost 3 bases to trimming and J lost 8 bases, with 13 bases between them. CDR1 and CDR2 (germline): ENHRY, SYGVKD. The CDR3 totals 14 residues. CDR3: CAISESRRLEKLFF. The CDR3 DNA sequence: TGTGCCATCAGTGAATCCCGCAGGTTAGAAAAACTGTTTTTT.

The chain recombines TRBV29-1 with TRBJ1-1; 8 nucleotides line up with TRBD1. V dropped 6 bases and J dropped 4; count of bases not matched to a gene: 7. The CDR3 consists of 13 residues. Germline CDR1 SQVTM, CDR2 ANQGSEA. The CDR3 DNA sequence: TGCAGCGTAGCACAGGGGGGATTCACTGAAGCTTTCTTT. It yields the protein CSVAQGGFTEAFF.

The CDR3: CASSSRQASSGNTIYF. In nucleotides, the CDR3 is TGTGCCAGCAGTAGCAGACAGGCCAGCTCTGGAAACACCATATATTTT. The V call is TRBV6-2 or TRBV6-3, the J call TRBJ1-3, with D possibly matching TRBD1 (6 bases). Looked up from germline, CDR1 is MNHEY and CDR2 is SVGEGT. V was cut by 5 bases and J by 0 bases, with 14 bases left in between. The CDR3 is 16 residues long.

The chain carries TRBV11-2 and TRBJ2-7; possibly TRBD1 for D (6 bases). The CDR3 consists of 15 residues. Trimming removed 1 base from V and 3 bases from J, with 13 bases in between. The germline gives CDR1 SGHAT, CDR2 FQNNGV. CDR3 DNA: TGTGCCAGCAGCTTAGGCCAGGGGACCTTCTACGAGCAGTACTTC. This encodes CASSLGQGTFYEQYF.

The gene calls are TRBV6-6 and TRBJ1-1; D ambiguous. The CDR3 totals 14 residues. V was clipped by 7 bases and J by 0 bases, with 12 bases between them. Germline V gene lookup returns CDR1 MNHNY and CDR2 SVGAGI (reference sequence). The CDR3 nucleotides read TGTGCCAGCATACGGGAGGGTTTGAACACTGAAGCTTTCTTT. It encodes CASIREGLNTEAFF.

The chain joins TRBV4-2 to TRBJ2-3, with D uncertain. This CDR3 spans 15 amino acids. Trimming removed 1 base at V and 2 bases at J, with 10 bases between. Germline CDR1 reads LGHNA; CDR2 reads YNFKEQ. The CDR3 loop reads CASSQVTQATDTQYF. As DNA, the CDR3 is TGTGCCAGCAGCCAAGTCACCCAAGCCACAGATACGCAGTATTTT.

The chain couples TRBV29-1 to TRBJ2-2; 15 bases map to TRBD2. V shed 7 bases and J 0 bases; nucleotides not matched to a gene: 6. The length of the CDR3 is 17 residues. Germline CDR1 and CDR2: SQVTM and ANQGSEA. CDR3 loop: CSAGLAGGKTNTGELFF. The CDR3 DNA sequence: TGCAGCGCGGGACTAGCGGGGGGAAAGACGAACACCGGGGAGCTGTTTTTT.

This chain uses TRBV10-3 with TRBJ1-1; D is undetermined. With 7 bases removed from V and 3 bases from J, the gap between germline ends came to 12 bases. This CDR3 has 13 residues. The germline gives CDR1 ENHRY, CDR2 SYGVKD. The CDR3 loop is CAINNEGDTEAFF. The CDR3 DNA is TGTGCCATCAATAACGAGGGAGACACTGAAGCTTTCTTT.

The rearrangement joins TRBV5-4 to TRBJ2-3, with D perhaps TRBD1 (5 bases). The V gene lost 3 bases and the J gene lost 3 bases, with 8 bases spanning the gap. The length of the CDR3 is 13 residues. CDR1 is SGHNT, CDR2 YYREEE, per germline (reference sequence). In DNA form, the CDR3 reads TGTGCCAGCAGCTCAGGGATTACAGATACGCAGTATTTT. Translation gives CASSSGITDTQYF. Complete variable domain (other parts from reference TRBV5-4 and TRBJ2-3): ETGVTQSPTHLIKTRGQQVTLRCSSQSGHNTVSWYQQALGQGPQFIFQYYREEENGRGNFPPRFSGLQFPNYSSELNVNALELDDSALYLCASSSGITDTQYFGPGTRLTVL.

The rearrangement joins TRBV18 to TRBJ1-6, with TRBD1 as a possible D gene (5 bases). The V gene's germline CDR1 is KGHSH and CDR2 LQKENI. The length of the CDR3 is 18 residues. V lost 1 base, J lost 5 bases, and 18 bases lay in between. CDR3 in amino acids: CASSPQGFSFDNNSPLHF. The CDR3 coding sequence is TGTGCCAGCTCACCACAGGGGTTCTCGTTCGATAATAATTCACCCCTCCACTTT.

The gene calls are TRBV4-1 and TRBJ1-1; D unclear. Germline CDR1 MGHRA, CDR2 YSYEKL. This CDR3 contains 15 residues. The germline V and J ends were trimmed by 4 bases and 3 bases, with 15 bases remaining between them. This CDR3 is CASSPGAVGDTEAFF. DNA of the CDR3: TGCGCCAGCAGCCCCGGAGCCGTGGGTGACACTGAAGCTTTCTTT.

This chain connects TRBV2 to TRBJ2-4; 11 bases line up with TRBD2. The CDR3 totals 17 residues. From germline, CDR1 is SNHLY and CDR2 FYNNEI. Trimming at V came to 2 bases and at J to 7 bases, leaving 10 bases not matched to a gene. The CDR3 sequence: CASSENDVLAGENIQYF. The DNA of the CDR3 is TGTGCCAGCAGTGAAAACGATGTACTAGCGGGGGAGAACATTCAGTACTTC.

As for this clone: The same CDR3 also results from other DNA sequences found in this sample. The chain has TRBV19 and TRBJ2-7, with D possibly matching TRBD2 (6 bases). Trimming took 3 bases from V and 1 from J, leaving 10 bases between them. CDR1 is LNHDA, CDR2 SQIVND, per germline (reference sequence). This CDR3 is 14 amino acids long. The CDR3 DNA reads as TGTGCCAGTAGTATTGGCCGGGGGTCCTACGAGCAGTACTTC. Amino acid sequence: CASSIGRGSYEQYF.

This sequence joins TRBV12-5 and TRBJ2-1; 11 nucleotides align to TRBD2. This CDR3 comprises 18 residues. V was pared by 0 bases and J by 1 base, with 5 bases of the junction left unmatched. Germline V CDR1 and CDR2: LGHNT, FRNRAP. CDR3 in DNA: TGTGCTAGTGGTTTGGTAGTGACTAGCGGGGATTCCTACAATGAGCAGTTCTTC. It encodes CASGLVVTSGDSYNEQFF.

This clone was seen just once. CDR3 region: CASSLVFRGGTDTQYF. The CDR3 nucleotides are TGCGCCAGCAGCTTGGTGTTTAGGGGTGGCACAGATACGCAGTATTTT. This chain links TRBV5-1 with TRBJ2-3; D might be TRBD1 (5 bases). Germline V gene sequence: CDR1 SGHRS, CDR2 YFSETQ. The V gene lost 0 bases and the J gene lost 1 base, with 12 bases spanning the gap. CDR3 length: 16 residues.

The chain couples TRBV2 to TRBJ2-3; 8 bases are a match to TRBD2. CDR1 is SNHLY, CDR2 FYNNEI, per germline. The CDR3 spans 15 residues. Unmatched junction bases numbered 8, after V lost 4 bases and J lost 5 bases. CDR3: CASSAGGALGDTQYF. The CDR3 DNA follows: TGTGCCAGCAGTGCCGGGGGGGCCCTGGGAGATACGCAGTATTTT.

This chain joins TRBV9 and TRBJ2-1, with 7 bases aligning to TRBD2. V lost 3 bases and J lost 0; bases outside the gene matches: 6. The CDR3 runs 16 residues. The germline V gene has CDR1 SGDLS and CDR2 YYNGEE. CDR3: CASSGIGGTSYNEQFF. CDR3 nucleotide sequence: TGTGCCAGCAGCGGAATCGGGGGGACCTCCTACAATGAGCAGTTCTTC. The complete variable domain, with remaining parts taken from reference TRBV9 and TRBJ2-1, reads DSGVTQTPKHLITATGQRVTLRCSPRSGDLSVYWYQQSLDQGLQFLIQYYNGEERAKGNILERFSAQQFPDLHSELNLSSLELGDSALYFCASSGIGGTSYNEQFFGPGTRLTVL.